Sequencing of this T cell receptor (beta chain) was carried out in a study of OX40 agonist ivuxolimab in advanced cancers. The length of the CDR3 is 14 residues. The ends lost 11 bases at V and 1 base at J; junction bases unmatched: 7. Germline V lookup: CDR1 SNHLY, CDR2 FYNNEI. Anyone with autoimmune disease history or systemic immunosuppression was excluded. Sequencing was performed with immunoSEQ multiplex PCR; in TCRdb, only in-frame clones are kept and a portion is missing. The sample lists 15,000 or so clones, approximately 88% occurring once. This TCR was sampled from an adult with an advanced solid tumor such as melanoma, head and neck, liver or kidney cancer. Source: CD4+ or CD8+ T cells sorted from blood, taken in a trial of the OX40 agonist ivuxolimab. This chain links TRBV2 with TRBJ2-3; TRBD2 matches 9 bases. The CDR3 spells CAVRLAEGTDTQYF. CDR3 nucleotides: TGTGCCGTTCGACTAGCGGAAGGCACAGATACGCAGTATTTT.